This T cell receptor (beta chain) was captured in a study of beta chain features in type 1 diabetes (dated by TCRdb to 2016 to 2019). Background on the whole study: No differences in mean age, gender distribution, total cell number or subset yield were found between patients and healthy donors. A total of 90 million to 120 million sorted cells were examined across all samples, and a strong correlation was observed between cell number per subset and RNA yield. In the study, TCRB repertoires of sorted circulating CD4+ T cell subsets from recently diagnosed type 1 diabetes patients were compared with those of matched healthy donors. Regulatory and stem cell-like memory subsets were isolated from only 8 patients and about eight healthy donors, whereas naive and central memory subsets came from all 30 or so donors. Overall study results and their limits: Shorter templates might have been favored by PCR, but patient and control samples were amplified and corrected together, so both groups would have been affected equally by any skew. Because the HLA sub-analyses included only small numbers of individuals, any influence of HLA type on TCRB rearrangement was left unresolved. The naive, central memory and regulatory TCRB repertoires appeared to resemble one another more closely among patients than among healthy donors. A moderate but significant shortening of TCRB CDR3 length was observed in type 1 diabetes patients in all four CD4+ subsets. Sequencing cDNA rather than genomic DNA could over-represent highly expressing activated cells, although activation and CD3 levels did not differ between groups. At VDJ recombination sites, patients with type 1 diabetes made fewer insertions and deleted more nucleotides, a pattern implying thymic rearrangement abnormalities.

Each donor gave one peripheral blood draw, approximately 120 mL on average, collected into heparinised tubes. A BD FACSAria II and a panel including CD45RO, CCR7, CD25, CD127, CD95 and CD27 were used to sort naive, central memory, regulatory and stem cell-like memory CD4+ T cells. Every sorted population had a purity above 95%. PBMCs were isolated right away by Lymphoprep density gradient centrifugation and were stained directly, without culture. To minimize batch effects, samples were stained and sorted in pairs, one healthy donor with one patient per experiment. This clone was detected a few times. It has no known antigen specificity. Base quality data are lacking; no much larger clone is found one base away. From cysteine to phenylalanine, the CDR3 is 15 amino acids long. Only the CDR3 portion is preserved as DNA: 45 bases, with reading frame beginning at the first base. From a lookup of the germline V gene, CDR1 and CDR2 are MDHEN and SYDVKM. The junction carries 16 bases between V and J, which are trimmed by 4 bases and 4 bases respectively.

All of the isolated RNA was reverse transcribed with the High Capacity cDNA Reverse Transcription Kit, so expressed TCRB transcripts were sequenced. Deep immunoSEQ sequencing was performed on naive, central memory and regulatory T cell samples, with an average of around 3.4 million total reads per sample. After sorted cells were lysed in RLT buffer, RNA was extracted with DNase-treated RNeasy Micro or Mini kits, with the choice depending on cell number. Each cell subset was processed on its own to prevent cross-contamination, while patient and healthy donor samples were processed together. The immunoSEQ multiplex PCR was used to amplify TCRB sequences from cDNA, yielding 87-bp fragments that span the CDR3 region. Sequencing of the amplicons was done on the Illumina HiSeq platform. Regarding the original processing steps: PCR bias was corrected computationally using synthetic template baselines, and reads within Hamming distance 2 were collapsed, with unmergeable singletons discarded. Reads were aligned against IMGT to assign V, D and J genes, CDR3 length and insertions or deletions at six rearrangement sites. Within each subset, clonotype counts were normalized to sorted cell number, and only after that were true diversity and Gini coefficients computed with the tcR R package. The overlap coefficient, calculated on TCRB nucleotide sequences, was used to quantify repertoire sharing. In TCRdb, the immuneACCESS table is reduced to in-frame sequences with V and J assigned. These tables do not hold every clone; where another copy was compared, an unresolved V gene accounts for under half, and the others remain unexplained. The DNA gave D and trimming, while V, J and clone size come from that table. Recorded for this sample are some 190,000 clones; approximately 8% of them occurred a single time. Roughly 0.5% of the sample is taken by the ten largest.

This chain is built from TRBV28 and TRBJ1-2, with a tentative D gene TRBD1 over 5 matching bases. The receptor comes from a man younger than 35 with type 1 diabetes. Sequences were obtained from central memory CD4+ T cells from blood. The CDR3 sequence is CASSSQAGGVYGYTF. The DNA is TGTGCCAGCAGTTCCCAGGCTGGGGGGGTCTATGGCTACACCTTC.